The entry below gives a single T cell receptor beta chain sequence along with its context. The data belong to a study of technical replicates of blood from several donors. The data were produced by immunoSEQ multiplex PCR, yet TCRdb's version contains in-frame clones alone and is incomplete. The sample has tens of thousands of clones, around nine tenths seen once. The specimen was PBMCs. This sequence originates from a human donor in good health. Some clones in this sample may be carry-over from other donors' samples.

The DNA of the CDR3 is TGTGCCAGCAGCAGAAGATCAGCGGGAGGGCTCACAGATACGCAGTATTTT. Its translation is CASSRRSAGGLTDTQYF. J is TRBJ2-3 and V is TRBV7-2, with 10 nucleotides matching TRBD2. The V gene's germline CDR1 is SGHTA and CDR2 FQGNSA. Losses at the gene ends were 5 bases for V and 2 bases for J; bases not matched to a gene: 10. The CDR3 runs 17 residues. Drawing the rest from reference TRBV7-2 and TRBJ2-3, the complete variable domain is GAGVSQSPSNKVTEKGKDVELRCDPISGHTALYWYRQSLGQGLEFLIYFQGNSAPDKSGLPSDRFSAERTGGSVSTLTIQRTQQEDSAVYLCASSRRSAGGLTDTQYFGPGTRLTVL.